This record concerns one T cell receptor beta chain sequence. Individuals drawn from around 24 US areas were roughly 18 to 95 years old. Participants were placed into cohorts based on the clinical history they reported. TCRdb's copy holds only in-frame clones and misses some; the assay was immunoSEQ multiplex PCR. The data contain hundreds of thousands of clones, nearly 90% of them singletons. The data derive from a study of blood T cell repertoires in COVID-19. The CDR3 is 15 residues long. Germline CDR1 is KGHSH and CDR2 is LQKENI. With 5 bases clipped from V and 2 bases from J, the junction kept 6 bases outside the gene matches.

Input material: PBMCs or T cells enriched from blood (not recorded which). The sequence was collected from a woman in her twenties or thirties who had recovered from COVID-19. The genes are TRBV18 and TRBJ2-3; 8 bases are a match to TRBD2. In DNA form, the CDR3 reads TGTGCCAGCTCAGCGGGACTAGAGACCACAGATACGCAGTATTTT. Protein sequence: CASSAGLETTDTQYF.